One and the same sample provided the 10 T cell receptor beta chains below, sequenced in a study of shared clonotypes between healthy human individuals. Clones were read by immunoSEQ multiplex PCR, and TCRdb kept only the in-frame ones, dropping some. The sample yields under 80,000 clones, about 64% seen once. The material sequenced was memory CD8+ T cells sorted from blood. Noted subset: CD45RO+ cells pooled with CCR7-negative TemRA cells. The receptors originated from a man aged 25 to 45 in good health.

The rearrangement joins TRBV5-1 to TRBJ2-3; maybe TRBD2 (5 bases). V was pared by 7 bases and J by 0 bases, with 9 bases between. Germline values: CDR1 SGHRS, CDR2 YFSETQ. This CDR3 comprises 13 residues. The CDR3 protein is CASSRGSTDTQYF. The CDR3, as DNA: TGCGCCAGCTCACGAGGGAGCACAGATACGCAGTATTTT.

This chain links TRBV6-5 with TRBJ2-7; D tentatively fits TRBD1 or TRBD2 (6 bases each). The germline V gene has CDR1 MNHEY and CDR2 SVGAGI. The germline V and J ends were trimmed by 4 bases and 0 bases, with 7 bases remaining between them. This CDR3 is built from 13 residues. CDR3 sequence: CASSWGASYEQYF. CDR3 in DNA: TGTGCCAGCAGTTGGGGGGCCTCCTACGAGCAGTACTTC.

This clone was observed at least ten times. The chain has TRBV13 and TRBJ2-5; 11 bases agree with TRBD2. Germline values: CDR1 PRHDT, CDR2 FYEKMQ (reference sequence). Trimming removed 3 bases from V and 5 bases from J; junction bases left unmatched: 8. The CDR3 sequence is 16 residues long. CDR3 nucleotides: TGTGCCAGCAGCTTCTTTAGCGGGAGGGCCTTGGAGACCCAGTACTTC. It specifies CASSFFSGRALETQYF.

The V and J genes are TRBV5-8 and TRBJ2-1; 7 bases fit TRBD1. With 3 bases clipped from V and 5 bases from J, the junction kept 8 bases outside the gene matches. The V gene's germline CDR1 is SGHTS and CDR2 YDEGEE. There are 15 residues in the CDR3. For the CDR3, the DNA is TGTGCCAGCAGCTGGCTCGGGACAGAGAACAATGAGCAGTTCTTC. Amino acid sequence: CASSWLGTENNEQFF.

V usage is TRBV6-1 and J usage is TRBJ2-3; 13 nucleotides align to TRBD2. Germline CDR1 is MNHNS and CDR2 is SASEGT. The CDR3 has 17 amino acids. Trimming cost V 4 bases and J 6 bases; bases outside gene matches: 10. The CDR3, as DNA: TGTGCCAGCAGTGCATCCGGGACTAGCGGGATTAGCGATACGCAGTATTTT. Amino acids: CASSASGTSGISDTQYF.

The chain has TRBV27 and TRBJ2-7; D gene unclear. Per the germline V gene, CDR1 is MNHEY and CDR2 is SMNVEV (reference sequence). The CDR3 totals 14 residues. With 5 bases removed from V and 4 bases from J, the gap between germline ends came to 15 bases. The CDR3 here is CASSPGVSWYEQYF. The CDR3 coding sequence is TGTGCCAGCAGTCCTGGGGTCAGTTGGTACGAGCAGTACTTC.

The chain combines TRBV4-1 with TRBJ2-2, with 11 positions matching TRBD2. The germline V gene has CDR1 MGHRA and CDR2 YSYEKL. The CDR3 runs to 16 residues. J lost 0 bases, V lost 8 bases, and 5 bases had no gene match. The CDR3, as DNA: TGCGCCAGCGGAGGGACTAGCGGCCCGAACACCGGGGAGCTGTTTTTT. Its protein is CASGGTSGPNTGELFF.

This chain links TRBV13 with TRBJ1-5; D remains ambiguous. This CDR3 spans 12 amino acids. The germline gives CDR1 PRHDT, CDR2 FYEKMQ (reference sequence). V was clipped by 4 bases and J by 9 bases, with 10 bases between them. CDR3 coding DNA: TGTGCCAGCAGCTCTCAAGCGGGGCCCCAGCATTTT. The encoded protein is CASSSQAGPQHF.

V gene TRBV7-9 combines with J gene TRBJ2-1; D is undetermined. This CDR3 is 13 amino acids long. V lost 0 bases and J lost 7, with 7 bases in between. The germline V gene has CDR1 SEHNR and CDR2 FQNEAQ (reference sequence). CDR3 bases: TGTGCCAGCAGCTTAGCGTGGCTTAATGAGCAGTTCTTC. Its translation is CASSLAWLNEQFF.

This chain connects TRBV19 to TRBJ2-2; tentative D call: TRBD2 (6 bases). Germline V lookup: CDR1 LNHDA, CDR2 SQIVND (reference sequence). The CDR3 is made up of 14 amino acids. V lost 8 bases and J 2 bases, leaving 12 bases between the germline ends. The CDR3 region is CASGSGLNTGELFF. The CDR3 DNA reads as TGTGCCAGTGGGAGCGGGCTTAACACCGGGGAGCTGTTTTTT.